This T cell receptor beta chain was profiled in a study of blood T cells in healthy people across ages. Points from the study as a whole: No conclusive comparison of naive versus antigen-experienced cells was possible with unsorted PBMCs. A roughly linear fall in TCR beta diversity per million T cells was seen with increasing age.

Then a second PCR, running about 7 to 11 cycles, was carried out with a sample-barcoded 5' primer and a J-beta primer mix. TCRdb reanalysed the 5' RACE reads using MiXCR and keeps one entry per CDR3 protein. The sample has around 1,000,000 distinct CDR3 sequences, 25% seen once. The V end lost 4 bases, the J end lost 4 bases, and 16 bases lay between the germline ends. CDR3 size: 14 residues. Germline V CDR1 and CDR2: SQVTM, ANQGSEA. A remark on this clonotype: Its antigen is unknown.

This sample was shared with a second study, whose subject was T cells of mothers and their children. That paper adds: Samples were obtained from three healthy Caucasian mothers and their six children.

This rearrangement joins TRBV29-1 to TRBJ2-5, with D uncertain. This TCR came from a girl aged 2 to 9 in good health. Sequences were obtained from blood. The CDR3 loop reads CSVGSQERTETQYF. The DNA of the CDR3 is TGCAGCGTTGGTAGCCAGGAGAGGACAGAGACCCAGTACTTC.